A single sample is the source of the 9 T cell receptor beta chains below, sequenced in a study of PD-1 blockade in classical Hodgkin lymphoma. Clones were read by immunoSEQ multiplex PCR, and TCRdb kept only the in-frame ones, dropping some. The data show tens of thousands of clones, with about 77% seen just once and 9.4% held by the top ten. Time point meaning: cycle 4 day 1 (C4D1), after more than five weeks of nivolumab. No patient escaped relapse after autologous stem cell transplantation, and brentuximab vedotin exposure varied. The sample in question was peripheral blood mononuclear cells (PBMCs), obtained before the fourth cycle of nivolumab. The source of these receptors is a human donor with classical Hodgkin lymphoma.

The CDR3 here is CASSHFQTGFTGYYEQYF. CDR3 coding DNA: TGTGCCAGCAGCCATTTCCAAACAGGGTTCACGGGCTACTACGAGCAGTACTTC. This chain connects TRBV14 to TRBJ2-7, with a weak D call TRBD1 (6 bases). Germline values: CDR1 SGHDN, CDR2 FVKESK. V shed 3 bases and J shed 3 bases, with 24 bases lying between them. The CDR3 runs 18 residues.

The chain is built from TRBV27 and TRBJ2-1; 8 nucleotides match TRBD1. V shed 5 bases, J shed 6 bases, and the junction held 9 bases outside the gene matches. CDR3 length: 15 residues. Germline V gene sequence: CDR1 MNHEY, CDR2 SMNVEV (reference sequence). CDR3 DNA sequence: TGTGCCAGCAGTGTAGGACAGGGCAAGGGCAATGAGCAGTTCTTC. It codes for CASSVGQGKGNEQFF.

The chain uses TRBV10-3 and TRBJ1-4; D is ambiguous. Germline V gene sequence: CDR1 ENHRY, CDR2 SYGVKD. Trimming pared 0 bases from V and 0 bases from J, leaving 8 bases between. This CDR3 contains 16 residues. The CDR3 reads CAISESKTTTNEKLFF. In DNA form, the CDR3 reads TGTGCCATCAGTGAGTCGAAGACCACAACTAATGAAAAACTGTTTTTT.

In nucleotides, the CDR3 is TGCGCCAGCAGCTCCTCAACAGGGGGCGGGTACGAGCAGTACTTC. Translated: CASSSSTGGGYEQYF. The chain employs TRBV5-1 and TRBJ2-7; 9 bases line up with TRBD1. This CDR3 has 15 residues. The V gene's germline CDR1 is SGHRS and CDR2 YFSETQ. The V gene end was trimmed by 3 bases and the J gene end by 4 bases; junction bases not matched to a gene: 8.

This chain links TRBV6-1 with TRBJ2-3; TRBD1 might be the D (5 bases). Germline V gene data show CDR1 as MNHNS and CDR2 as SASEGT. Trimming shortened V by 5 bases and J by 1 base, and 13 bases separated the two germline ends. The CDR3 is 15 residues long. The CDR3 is CASSWTPSRTDTQYF. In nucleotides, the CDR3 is TGTGCCAGCAGTTGGACACCCTCCCGCACAGATACGCAGTATTTT.

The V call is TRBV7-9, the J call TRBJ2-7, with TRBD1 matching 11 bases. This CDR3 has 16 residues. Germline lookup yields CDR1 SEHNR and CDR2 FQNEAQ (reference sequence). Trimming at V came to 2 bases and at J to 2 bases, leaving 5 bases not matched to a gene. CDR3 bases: TGTGCCAGCAGCTTACCAGGGACAGGGGGACCCTACGAGCAGTACTTC. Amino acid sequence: CASSLPGTGGPYEQYF.

For the CDR3, the DNA is TGTGCCAGTAGTACTACAGGGAGGGATCAGCCCCAGCATTTT. Protein: CASSTTGRDQPQHF. The chain couples TRBV19 to TRBJ1-5, with D possibly TRBD1 on 6 matching bases. The CDR3 spans 14 residues. Looked up from germline, CDR1 is LNHDA and CDR2 is SQIVND (reference sequence). The germline V and J ends were trimmed by 4 bases and 5 bases, with 12 bases remaining between them.

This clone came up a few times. CDR3 nucleotide sequence: TGTGCCAGCAGGCCGACAGGTACCAACACTGAAGCTTTCTTT. Translated: CASRPTGTNTEAFF. V is TRBV6-1 and J is TRBJ1-1, with TRBD1 as a possible D gene (6 bases). Germline V CDR1 and CDR2: MNHNS, SASEGT. The CDR3 is 14 amino acids. Trimming took off 6 bases at V and 2 bases at J, with 13 bases between the two ends.

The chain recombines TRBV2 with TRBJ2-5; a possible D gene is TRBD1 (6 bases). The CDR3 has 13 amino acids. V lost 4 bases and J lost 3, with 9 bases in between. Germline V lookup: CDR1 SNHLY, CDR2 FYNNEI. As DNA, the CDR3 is TGTGCCAGCAGTGCCGAGGGGGAAGAGACCCAGTACTTC. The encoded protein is CASSAEGEETQYF.